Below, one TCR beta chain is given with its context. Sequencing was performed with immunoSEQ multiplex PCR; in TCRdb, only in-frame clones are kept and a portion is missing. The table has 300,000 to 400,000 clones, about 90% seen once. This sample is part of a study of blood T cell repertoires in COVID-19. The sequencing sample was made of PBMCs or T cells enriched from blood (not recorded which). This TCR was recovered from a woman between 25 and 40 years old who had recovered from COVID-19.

CDR3 residues: CASSLVSGEYEQYF. The CDR3 DNA reads as TGTGCCAGCAGCTTAGTTAGCGGGGAGTACGAGCAGTACTTC. The gene calls are TRBV7-2 and TRBJ2-7, with 8 nucleotides matching TRBD2. Germline V gene sequence: CDR1 SGHTA, CDR2 FQGNSA. The junction had 3 bases not matched to a gene; V was cut back by 1 base and J by 4 bases. The CDR3 is made up of 14 amino acids.